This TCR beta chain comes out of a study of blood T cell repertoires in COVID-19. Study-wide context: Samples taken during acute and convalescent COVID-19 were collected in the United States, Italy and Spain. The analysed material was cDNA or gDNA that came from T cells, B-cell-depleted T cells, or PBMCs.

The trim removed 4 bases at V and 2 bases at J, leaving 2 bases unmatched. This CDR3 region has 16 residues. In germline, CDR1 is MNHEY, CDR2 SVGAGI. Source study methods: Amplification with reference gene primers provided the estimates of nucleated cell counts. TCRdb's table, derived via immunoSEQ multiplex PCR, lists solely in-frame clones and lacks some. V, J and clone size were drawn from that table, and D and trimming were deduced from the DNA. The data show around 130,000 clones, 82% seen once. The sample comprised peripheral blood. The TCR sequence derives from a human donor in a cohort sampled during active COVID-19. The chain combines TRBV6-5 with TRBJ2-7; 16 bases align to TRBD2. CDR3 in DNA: TGTGCCAGCAGTTGGGGACTAGCGGGGGGGACCTACGAGCAGTACTTC. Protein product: CASSWGLAGGTYEQYF.